This T cell receptor (beta chain) was sequenced for a study of radiotherapy plus CTLA-4 blockade in lung cancer. For the study at large: Disease control was seen in approximately 29% of patients, objective responses in approximately 19%.

This clone was found once. Here immunoSEQ multiplex PCR was the method, and the copy in TCRdb shows in-frame clones only, minus some. The sample gives over 75,000 clones, around four fifths of which show up once; around 0.79% is in the top ten. V dropped 2 bases and J dropped 12 bases, with 8 bases sitting between them. This CDR3 spans 10 amino acids. Germline V gene data show CDR1 as DFQATT and CDR2 as SNEGSKA (reference sequence). The material sequenced was peripheral blood, taken from a patient treated with radiotherapy plus ipilimumab. The chain combines TRBV20-1 with TRBJ2-1; D unclear. The sequence came from a human donor with non-small cell lung cancer who had stable disease on radiotherapy plus ipilimumab. The CDR3 loop reads CSARTSGQFF. The CDR3 coding sequence is TGCAGTGCTAGAACGTCGGGGCAGTTCTTC.